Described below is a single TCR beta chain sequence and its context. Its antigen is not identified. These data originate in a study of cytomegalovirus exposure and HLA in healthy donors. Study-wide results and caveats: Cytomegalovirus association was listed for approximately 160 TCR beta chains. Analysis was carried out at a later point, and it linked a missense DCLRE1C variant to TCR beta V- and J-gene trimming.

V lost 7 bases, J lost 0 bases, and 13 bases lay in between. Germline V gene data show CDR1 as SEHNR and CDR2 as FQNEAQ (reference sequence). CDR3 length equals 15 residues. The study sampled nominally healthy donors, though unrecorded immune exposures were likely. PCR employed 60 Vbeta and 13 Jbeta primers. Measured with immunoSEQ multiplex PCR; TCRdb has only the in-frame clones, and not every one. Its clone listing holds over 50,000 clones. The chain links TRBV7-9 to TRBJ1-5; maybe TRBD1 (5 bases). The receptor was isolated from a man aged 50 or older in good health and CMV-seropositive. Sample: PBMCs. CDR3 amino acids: CASMRQQSSNQPQHF. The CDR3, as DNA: TGTGCCAGCATGCGACAGCAGTCTAGCAATCAGCCCCAGCATTTT.